Listed below are T cell receptor beta chains from one sample, sequenced in a study of response to subunit inactivated influenza vaccine. TCRdb reprocessed the RT-PCR reads via MiXCR and lists one record per CDR3 protein. The sample has approximately 500,000 distinct CDR3 sequences; 10% to 15% are singletons. The source material was PBMCs from blood, sampled more than 35 days after vaccination. The receptors shown here come from a man aged 50-59 years who received an inactivated influenza vaccine. The CDR3 runs from the conserved cysteine through the conserved F or W. The D gene is left open where the match is weak. A clone size is listed for some rows: how often the clone was seen (once, few, many), or a class if it is expanded.

TRBV20-1,NA,TRBJ2-5,TRBD1,CSARSTGRTQYF,TGCAGTGCTAGGTCGACAGGGCGGACCCAGTACTTC
TRBV29-1,many,TRBJ2-1,TRBD2,CSATSGSSYNEQFF,TGCAGCGCAACTAGCGGAAGCTCCTACAATGAGCAGTTCTTC
TRBV27,many,TRBJ1-1,NA,CASRAQGASTEAFF,TGTGCCAGCAGGGCCCAGGGCGCATCAACTGAAGCTTTCTTT
TRBV7-6,NA,TRBJ2-5,NA,CASSLYIGGQETQYF,TGTGCCAGCAGCTTATACATAGGCGGTCAAGAGACCCAGTACTTC
TRBV7-9,NA,TRBJ1-2,NA,CASSSGGQAQYGYTF,TGTGCCAGCAGCTCTGGGGGGCAGGCTCAATATGGCTACACCTTC
TRBV9,few,TRBJ2-7,NA,CASSASGTGPYEQYF,TGTGCCAGCAGCGCTTCCGGGACCGGGCCCTACGAGCAGTACTTC
TRBV19,NA,TRBJ2-4,TRBD1,CASRSRDRGFVTNIQYF,TGTGCCAGTAGAAGCCGGGACAGGGGGTTTGTCACAAACATTCAGTACTTC
TRBV27,NA,TRBJ2-5,TRBD2,CASSPLTLADQETQYF,TGTGCCAGCAGTCCCCTAACACTAGCGGACCAAGAGACCCAGTACTTC
TRBV29-1,few,TRBJ2-7,NA,CSVAQLGGYEQYF,TGCAGCGTGGCCCAACTTGGAGGCTACGAGCAGTACTTC
TRBV10-3,many,TRBJ2-7,TRBD2,CAISGKRESYEQYF,TGTGCCATCAGTGGGAAGCGGGAGTCCTACGAGCAGTACTTC
TRBV10-3,many,TRBJ2-7,NA,CAIRDPRDGLHEQYF,TGTGCCATCAGGGACCCCCGGGACGGCCTGCACGAGCAGTACTTC
TRBV7-2,few,TRBJ2-1,NA,CASSLWAEQFF,TGTGCCAGCAGCTTATGGGCTGAGCAGTTCTTC
TRBV6-1,NA,TRBJ1-2,NA,CASRRVYGYTF,TGTGCCAGCCGTCGGGTCTATGGCTACACCTTC
TRBV5-1,few,TRBJ2-1,NA,CASSLGGRENEQFF,TGCGCCAGCAGCTTGGGAGGTCGGGAGAATGAGCAGTTCTTC
TRBV4-3,NA,TRBJ2-4,TRBD2,CASSQGGGAGGGDIQYF,TGCGCCAGCAGCCAAGGTGGCGGAGCGGGAGGAGGAGACATTCAGTACTTC
TRBV12-3/TRBV12-4,NA,TRBJ2-2,TRBD1,CASRIQGTTGELFF,TGTGCCAGCAGGATACAGGGGACCACCGGGGAGCTGTTTTTT
TRBV7-9,few,TRBJ2-5,NA,CASSLEQGPETQYF,TGTGCCAGCAGTCTCGAACAGGGCCCAGAGACCCAGTACTTC
TRBV12-3/TRBV12-4,few,TRBJ1-2,NA,CASSSRPPGGGWYTF,TGTGCCAGCAGCTCGCGCCCCCCCGGAGGGGGTTGGTACACCTTC
TRBV12-3/TRBV12-4,few,TRBJ2-7,NA,CASSLGWQGRGYEQYF,TGTGCCAGCAGTTTAGGGTGGCAGGGACGGGGGTACGAGCAGTACTTC
TRBV5-1,NA,TRBJ2-5,TRBD2,CASSRTSGREFGETQYF,TGCGCCAGCAGCCGGACTAGCGGGAGGGAATTCGGAGAGACCCAGTACTTC
TRBV3-1,NA,TRBJ2-4,NA,CASSRSENIQYF,TGTGCCAGCAGCCGGTCCGAAAACATTCAGTACTTC
TRBV15,few,TRBJ2-7,NA,CATSRDWGLGGPPYEQYF,TGTGCCACCAGCAGAGATTGGGGTCTGGGGGGGCCTCCCTACGAGCAGTACTTC
TRBV6-1,once,TRBJ1-2,NA,CASSSGTNYVYTF,TGTGCCAGCAGCTCCGGAACTAACTATGTCTACACCTTC
TRBV12-3/TRBV12-4,many,TRBJ1-5,NA,CASSFQGPNQPQHF,TGTGCCAGCAGTTTTCAGGGGCCCAATCAGCCCCAGCATTTT
TRBV20-1,few,TRBJ2-1,TRBD2,CSARATSGEFYNEQFF,TGCAGTGCTAGAGCAACTAGCGGGGAATTTTACAATGAGCAGTTCTTC
TRBV7-9,NA,TRBJ2-1,NA,CASSFGGGEQFF,TGTGCCAGCAGCTTTGGGGGAGGTGAGCAGTTCTTC
TRBV18,NA,TRBJ2-7,TRBD2,CASSPLAGGNYEQYF,TGTGCCAGCTCACCGTTAGCGGGAGGGAACTACGAGCAGTACTTC
TRBV5-1,NA,TRBJ2-5,TRBD2,CASSGGLRTRETQYF,TGCGCCAGCAGTGGGGGACTAAGAACCCGAGAGACCCAGTACTTC